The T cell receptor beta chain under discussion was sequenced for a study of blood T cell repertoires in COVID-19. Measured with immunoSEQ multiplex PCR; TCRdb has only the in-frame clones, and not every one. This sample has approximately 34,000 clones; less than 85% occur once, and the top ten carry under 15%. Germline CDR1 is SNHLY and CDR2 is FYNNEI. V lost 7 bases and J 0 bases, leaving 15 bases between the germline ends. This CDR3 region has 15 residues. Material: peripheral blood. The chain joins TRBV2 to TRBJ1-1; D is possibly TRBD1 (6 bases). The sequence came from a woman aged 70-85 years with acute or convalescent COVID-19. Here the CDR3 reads CASNTGRLLNTEAFF. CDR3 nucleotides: TGTGCCAGCAACACAGGGCGCCTCCTGAACACTGAAGCTTTCTTT.